The 3 T cell receptor beta chains below come from one sample, sequenced in a study of tumor-infiltrating lymphocytes in localized non-small cell lung cancer. Generated by immunoSEQ multiplex PCR, the TCRdb table keeps only in-frame clones and is missing some. Of 9,500 to 14,000 clones in the sample, over 80% are singletons; the top ten hold approximately 8%. The material sequenced was lung tumor tissue. These receptors came from a human donor with non-small cell lung cancer.

The genes are TRBV28 and TRBJ2-7, with 9 bases lining up with TRBD2. CDR3 length: 16 residues. Trimming took 5 bases from V and 2 from J; bases not matched to a gene: 10. Germline V gives CDR1 MDHEN, CDR2 SYDVKM. CDR3 amino acids: CASSIKLAGVTYEQYF. DNA for the CDR3: TGTGCCAGCAGTATTAAACTAGCGGGTGTCACCTACGAGCAGTACTTC.

V is TRBV10-3 and J is TRBJ2-1, with a tentative D call TRBD2 (5 bases). The CDR3 contains 12 residues. Trimming cost V 5 bases and J 5 bases, with 7 bases left between them. The germline gives CDR1 ENHRY, CDR2 SYGVKD. The CDR3 reads CAISSSNNEQFF. CDR3 in DNA: TGTGCCATCAGTTCTAGCAACAATGAGCAGTTCTTC.

The genes are TRBV5-1 and TRBJ1-2; D is uncertain. CDR3 length: 14 amino acids. Per germline, CDR1 SGHRS and CDR2 YFSETQ. Trimming took 1 base from V and 4 from J, leaving 11 bases between them. The CDR3 sequence: CASSLSDGLYGYTF. For the CDR3, the DNA is TGCGCCAGCAGCTTGTCGGACGGGCTCTATGGCTACACCTTC.